One and the same sample provided the 6 T cell receptor beta chains below, sequenced in a study of blood T cell repertoires in COVID-19. Profiling relied on immunoSEQ multiplex PCR, and the TCRdb table lists in-frame clones only, not all of them. The table includes about 210,000 clones, 80% to 90% detected once. Sequencing was performed on peripheral blood. The receptors were gathered from a woman in her 50s with acute or convalescent COVID-19.

This clone was detected a few times. The chain carries TRBV7-2 and TRBJ2-5; TRBD1 is a possible D gene (7 bases). The germline V gene has CDR1 SGHTA and CDR2 FQGNSA. V lost 5 bases and J lost 5, with 18 bases in between. The CDR3 is 15 amino acids. The DNA for the CDR3 is TGTGCCAGCAGCCAGGGGGGATCAGCCGGCGAGACCCAGTACTTC. Translation: CASSQGGSAGETQYF.

The chain is built from TRBV19 and TRBJ1-4; 8 bases map to TRBD1. CDR1 and CDR2 from the germline V gene are LNHDA and SQIVND (reference sequence). There are 14 residues in the CDR3. V lost 4 bases, J lost 6 bases, and 4 bases stayed unmatched. The chain's CDR3 is CASSRTGGDEKLFF. The CDR3 bases are TGTGCCAGTAGTAGAACAGGGGGTGATGAAAAACTGTTTTTT.

This clone was recorded once. The chain carries TRBV6-5 and TRBJ2-7, with D possibly being TRBD2 (6 bases). This CDR3 is built from 13 residues. V lost 11 bases and J lost 3, with 17 bases in between. Germline loops: CDR1 MNHEY, CDR2 SVGAGI. CDR3 residues: CAASSSGRYEQYF. The CDR3 coding sequence is TGTGCCGCCAGCAGTAGCGGTCGCTACGAGCAGTACTTC.

This clone was observed a single time. The V and J genes are TRBV7-2 and TRBJ2-2; D perhaps matches TRBD1 (5 bases). The V and J ends lost 4 bases and 0 bases respectively, with 9 bases between them. The V gene's germline CDR1 is SGHTA and CDR2 FQGNSA. This CDR3 has 15 residues. CDR3: CASSSRTSNTGELFF. As DNA, the CDR3 is TGTGCCAGCAGCTCCAGGACATCGAACACCGGGGAGCTGTTTTTT.

CDR3 amino acids: CASSLKPKRTGPNGYTF. In DNA, the CDR3 is TGTGCCAGCAGCTTAAAGCCGAAGCGGACAGGCCCTAATGGCTACACCTTC. The chain carries TRBV7-3 and TRBJ1-2, with 7 bases fitting TRBD1. Trimming at V came to 1 base and at J to 6 bases, leaving 14 bases not matched to a gene. The CDR3 has 17 amino acids. Germline lookup yields CDR1 SGHTA and CDR2 FQGTGA.

For the CDR3, the DNA is TGTGCCTGGAGTGTAGGGGTTTTATACTATGGCTACACCTTC. Residues: CAWSVGVLYYGYTF. This rearrangement joins TRBV30 to TRBJ1-2; a weak D match, TRBD1 (5 bases). Germline assignment: CDR1 GTSNPN and CDR2 SVGIG (reference sequence). V dropped 0 bases and J dropped 3 bases, with 11 bases sitting between them. CDR3 length equals 14 residues.